These 21 T cell receptor beta chains were all obtained from the same sample, sequenced in a study of beta chain features in type 1 diabetes. Regarding the study as a whole: Type 1 diabetes patients had TCRB CDR3s that were shorter (moderately but significantly so) in all four CD4+ subsets.

cDNA synthesis used the whole RNA isolate, giving expressed TCRB sequences. Data came from immunoSEQ multiplex PCR; TCRdb stores just in-frame clones and leaves some out. The top ten clones hold roughly 4.5% of a sample with about 23,000 clones, 69% of them seen once. The antigens for these receptors are not known. The source material was Tregs from blood. Receptor source: a man aged 18 to 29 with type 1 diabetes.

This chain uses TRBV7-9 with TRBJ2-6; TRBD2 might be the D (5 bases). V was shortened by 6 bases and J by 0 bases, with 15 bases between the two germline ends. Germline loops: CDR1 SEHNR, CDR2 FQNEAQ (reference sequence). The CDR3 is 17 amino acids. Here the CDR3 reads CASSERAFASGANVLTF. DNA for the CDR3: TGTGCCAGCAGTGAGAGGGCCTTCGCCTCTGGGGCCAACGTCCTGACTTTC.

In its sample, this clone was seen a few times. The J gene is TRBJ2-5, the V gene TRBV7-9; the D gene is possibly TRBD1 (6 bases). The J call could be wrong; TRBJ2-7 is a better fit for the DNA end. Germline V gives CDR1 SEHNR, CDR2 FQNEAQ (reference sequence). This CDR3 has 12 amino acids. The DNA of the CDR3 is TGTGCCAGCAGCCGAGGGGGTGACGAGCAGTACTTC. This encodes CASSRGGDEQYF.

The chain employs TRBV7-9 and TRBJ2-1; D possibly corresponds to TRBD2 (6 bases). Germline-derived CDR1 and CDR2 are SEHNR and FQNEAQ (reference sequence). This CDR3 region has 13 residues. V lost 4 bases and J 7 bases, leaving 11 bases between the germline ends. The CDR3, as DNA: TGTGCCAGCAGCTCCCGGACTAAAAATGAGCAGTTCTTC. This codes for CASSSRTKNEQFF.

The chain has TRBV5-1 and TRBJ2-1; 10 bases agree with TRBD2. The CDR3 runs to 15 residues. Germline CDR1 SGHRS, CDR2 YFSETQ. With V trimmed by 2 bases and J by 8 bases, 7 bases remained unmatched. The CDR3 sequence is CASSFLAGAIDEQFF. The CDR3 DNA is TGCGCCAGCAGCTTCCTAGCGGGAGCTATTGATGAGCAGTTCTTC.

This sequence joins TRBV6-1 and TRBJ1-4; D not certain. Trimming removed 7 bases at V and 3 bases at J, with 15 bases between. The CDR3 extends over 15 amino acids. Germline loops: CDR1 MNHNS, CDR2 SASEGT. CDR3: CASTQSIAANEKLFF. The CDR3 nucleotides are TGTGCCAGCACCCAAAGCATCGCGGCTAATGAAAAACTGTTTTTT.

This chain links TRBV7-2 with TRBJ1-4; D not resolved. Germline V CDR1 and CDR2: SGHTA, FQGNSA. The CDR3 totals 13 residues. Trimming shortened V by 4 bases and J by 8 bases, and 11 bases separated the two germline ends. Here the CDR3 DNA reads TGTGCCAGCAGCTCACGGGTCCGCGAAAAACTGTTTTTT. Amino acid sequence: CASSSRVREKLFF.

The genes are TRBV7-9 and TRBJ2-5, with D possibly being TRBD2 (5 bases). The V end was cut by 5 bases, the J end by 5 bases, with 9 bases between. This CDR3 is built from 12 residues. Germline CDR1 is SEHNR and CDR2 is FQNEAQ (reference sequence). The CDR3: CASSRERETQYF. As DNA, the CDR3 is TGTGCCAGCAGCCGGGAACGGGAGACCCAGTACTTC.

The genes are TRBV28 and TRBJ2-4, with TRBD2 identical over 10 bases. The CDR3 length is 15 residues. The germline CDR1 and CDR2 sequences are MDHEN and SYDVKM. V trimming: 5 bases; J trimming: 6 bases; junction bases outside the gene matches: 7. As DNA, the CDR3 is TGTGCCAGCAGTGCCTTAGCGGGAGGTGGAAACATTCAGTACTTC. Protein sequence: CASSALAGGGNIQYF.

Only a few counts were recorded for this clone. J is TRBJ2-3 and V is TRBV30, with 8 bases lining up with TRBD1. The trim removed 3 bases at V and 0 bases at J, leaving 5 bases unmatched. Germline assignment: CDR1 GTSNPN and CDR2 SVGIG (reference sequence). The length of the CDR3 is 15 residues. This chain's CDR3 is CAWSRTGHSTDTQYF. The CDR3 DNA reads as TGTGCCTGGAGCCGGACAGGGCACAGCACAGATACGCAGTATTTT.

J is TRBJ1-2 and V is TRBV29-1, with 7 bases aligning to TRBD1. Germline lookup yields CDR1 SQVTM and CDR2 ANQGSEA. This CDR3 has 14 residues. V gave up 6 bases and J gave up 8 bases; unmatched junction bases: 15. CDR3: CSVTGQSPTGGYTF. CDR3 sequence (DNA): TGCAGCGTCACGGGACAGTCCCCCACGGGGGGCTACACCTTC.

The V call is TRBV7-2, the J call TRBJ2-5; D is ambiguous. V dropped 3 bases and J dropped 5 bases, with 4 bases sitting between them. Germline CDR1 reads SGHTA; CDR2 reads FQGNSA. The length of the CDR3 is 11 residues. The CDR3 region is CASSFSETQYF. The CDR3 region has the DNA TGTGCCAGCAGCTTTTCGGAGACCCAGTACTTC.

The chain couples TRBV6-6 to TRBJ2-3; 9 nucleotides align to TRBD1. Per the germline V gene, CDR1 is MNHNY and CDR2 is SVGAGI (reference sequence). The CDR3 is 15 amino acids. V dropped 6 bases and J dropped 1; count of bases not matched to a gene: 5. The CDR3 region has the DNA TGTGCCAGCAGCAGAACAGGGGGCGGCACAGATACGCAGTATTTT. It codes for CASSRTGGGTDTQYF.

This clone was counted between two and nine times. This chain links TRBV2 with TRBJ1-5, with a possible D match to TRBD1 (6 bases). Germline-derived CDR1 and CDR2 are SNHLY and FYNNEI. This CDR3 comprises 15 residues. Trimming pared 6 bases from V and 0 bases from J, leaving 12 bases between. CDR3 in DNA: TGTGCCAGCAGGCCCTACAGGGATAGCAATCAGCCCCAGCATTTT. Translated, it gives CASRPYRDSNQPQHF.

This clone was seen only once. J is TRBJ2-2 and V is TRBV6-6, with D possibly being TRBD2 (5 bases). V was trimmed by 5 bases and J by 2 bases, leaving 9 bases between them. The CDR3 is 14 amino acids. The germline V gene has CDR1 MNHNY and CDR2 SVGAGI (reference sequence). The DNA for the CDR3 is TGTGCCAGCAGTAAGAGGGAAAACACCGGGGAGCTGTTTTTT. Encoded protein: CASSKRENTGELFF.

The rearrangement uses TRBV5-1 and TRBJ2-1; 10 bases align to TRBD2. Trimming took 4 bases from V and 4 from J; bases not matched to a gene: 5. The CDR3 runs to 15 residues. Germline assignment: CDR1 SGHRS and CDR2 YFSETQ. The CDR3 coding sequence is TGCGCCAGCAGCGGGGGACTAGCGCAGTACAATGAGCAGTTCTTC. It encodes CASSGGLAQYNEQFF.

The gene calls are TRBV28 and TRBJ1-2; D is perhaps TRBD1 (5 bases). CDR1 is MDHEN, CDR2 SYDVKM, per germline. The CDR3 has 14 residues. Trimming took 7 bases from V and 8 from J, leaving 20 bases between them. The CDR3 region has the DNA TGTGCCAGCACATCCCGACAGACGGTCGGGGGCTACACCTTC. Translating gives CASTSRQTVGGYTF.

This chain links TRBV6-5 with TRBJ2-1, with 14 nucleotides matching TRBD2. The length of the CDR3 is 15 residues. CDR1 and CDR2 (germline): MNHEY, SVGAGI. Trimming removed 8 bases from V and 7 bases from J; junction bases left unmatched: 7. The CDR3 DNA is TGTGCCAGCGGGTCCGGGACTAGCGGGAGAAATGAGCAGTTCTTC. It yields the protein CASGSGTSGRNEQFF.

CDR3 protein: CASSPPSGGAFF. The CDR3 DNA follows: TGTGCCAGCAGTCCCCCAAGTGGCGGAGCTTTCTTT. The chain links TRBV27 to TRBJ1-1; D ambiguous. CDR3 length: 12 residues. Per germline, CDR1 MNHEY and CDR2 SMNVEV (reference sequence). Trimming stripped 5 bases from V and 10 bases from J, with 14 bases between.

J is TRBJ2-7 and V is TRBV10-2; D might be TRBD2 (5 bases). V lost 6 bases to trimming and J lost 5 bases, with 14 bases between them. The CDR3 contains 13 residues. Germline V gives CDR1 WSHSY, CDR2 SAAADI. DNA for the CDR3: TGCGCCAGCAGGGGGAGTGGGAGAAACGAGCAGTACTTC. Translating it yields CASRGSGRNEQYF.

This chain links TRBV18 with TRBJ1-1; the D is unclear. Germline CDR1 and CDR2: KGHSH and LQKENI. The CDR3 has 14 amino acids. Deletions cut 2 bases from V and 3 bases from J, with 10 bases between. CDR3 sequence (DNA): TGTGCCAGCTCACCAGGCGAGGGCTACACTGAAGCTTTCTTT. It specifies CASSPGEGYTEAFF.

This sequence joins TRBV10-3 and TRBJ1-1; D possibly corresponds to TRBD1 (5 bases). V was pared by 10 bases and J by 1 base, with 10 bases between. The CDR3 is 12 amino acids. From germline, CDR1 is ENHRY and CDR2 SYGVKD. CDR3 sequence: CATGTGNTEAFF. The CDR3 DNA follows: TGTGCCACCGGAACAGGGAACACTGAAGCTTTCTTT.